Below, 18 T cell receptor beta chains from the same sample are listed, as sequenced in a study of PD-1 blockade in classical Hodgkin lymphoma. Clones were sequenced by immunoSEQ multiplex PCR, and TCRdb holds only the in-frame ones, with some missing. The sample holds almost 100,000 clones; roughly 92% are singletons and the top ten take roughly 2.8%. Relapse after autologous stem cell transplantation occurred in every patient, and brentuximab vedotin exposure varied. The sample consisted of peripheral blood mononuclear cells (PBMCs), taken at baseline. These receptors were obtained from a human donor with classical Hodgkin lymphoma.

This chain links TRBV7-8 with TRBJ2-3; TRBD2 agrees at 8 bases. The CDR3 consists of 12 residues. Germline CDR1 reads SGHVS; CDR2 reads FQNEAQ. The junction had 2 bases not matched to a gene; V was cut back by 5 bases and J by 7 bases. The CDR3 loop reads CASSPGGNTQYF. The CDR3 nucleotides are TGTGCCAGCAGCCCGGGGGGGAATACGCAGTATTTT.

The chain is built from TRBV28 and TRBJ2-7, with 9 nucleotides matching TRBD2. CDR3 length equals 19 residues. The germline gives CDR1 MDHEN, CDR2 SYDVKM. J was trimmed by 2 bases and V by 2 bases; bases with no gene match: 16. CDR3 amino acids: CASSLRVAGDSRVTYEQYF. In DNA form, the CDR3 reads TGTGCCAGCAGTTTAAGGGTAGCGGGAGATTCACGTGTCACCTACGAGCAGTACTTC.

V is TRBV2 and J is TRBJ2-1; 12 positions agree with TRBD2. The germline gives CDR1 SNHLY, CDR2 FYNNEI. CDR3 size: 14 residues. The V segment lost 10 bases and the J segment 6 bases; nucleotides outside the gene matches: 7. The DNA for the CDR3 is TGTGCCATCATCGGACTAGCGGGACGCAATGAGCAGTTCTTC. Amino acid sequence: CAIIGLAGRNEQFF. Based on the CDR3 plus reference TRBV2 and TRBJ2-1, the full variable domain is EPEVTQTPSHQVTQMGQEVILRCVPISNHLYFYWYRQILGQKVEFLVSFYNNEISEKSEIFDDQFSVERPDGSNFTLKIRSTKLEDSAMYFCAIIGLAGRNEQFFGPGTRLTVL.

The chain has TRBV27 and TRBJ1-1; D perhaps matches TRBD1 (5 bases). The CDR3 spans 13 residues. Germline assignment: CDR1 MNHEY and CDR2 SMNVEV (reference sequence). Trimming removed 0 bases from V and 11 bases from J, with 13 bases in between. CDR3 DNA sequence: TGTGCCAGCAGTTTATCCAGGGAAAGACCCGCTTTCTTT. It yields the protein CASSLSRERPAFF.

The chain combines TRBV18 with TRBJ2-1; D perhaps matches TRBD1 (7 bases). V gave up 2 bases and J gave up 6 bases, with 17 bases separating them. The CDR3 has 16 amino acids. Germline values: CDR1 KGHSH, CDR2 LQKENI. The CDR3 bases are TGTGCCAGCTCACCAATGGGGACAGTTAGCGGCAATGAGCAGTTCTTC. Protein: CASSPMGTVSGNEQFF.

The V call is TRBV15, the J call TRBJ1-5; D call uncertain. CDR3 size: 15 residues. V shed 1 base and J shed 4 bases, with 11 bases lying between them. CDR1 is LNHNV, CDR2 YYDKDF, per germline (reference sequence). The CDR3 DNA is TGTGCCACCAGCAGAGTCCCCAGCCCTAATCAGCCCCAGCATTTT. This translates into CATSRVPSPNQPQHF.

V and J are TRBV30 and TRBJ1-5; the D is unclear. The CDR3 extends over 15 amino acids. The V gene's germline CDR1 is GTSNPN and CDR2 SVGIG (reference sequence). V was cut by 0 bases and J by 7 bases, with 16 bases left in between. The CDR3 coding sequence is TGTGCCTGGAGTGTACTGTGGGGATCGGGCCAGCCCCAGCATTTT. Protein sequence: CAWSVLWGSGQPQHF.

This clone has more than one count but fewer than ten. This chain joins TRBV21-1 and TRBJ2-7; the table names TRBD1, a call not compared with the DNA. TRBV21-1 is flagged as a pseudogene. This CDR3 is 11 amino acids long. This chain's CDR3 is CASSKAGGPYF. CDR3 nucleotides: TGTGCCAGCAGCAAGGCAGGGGGTCCGTACTTC.

The V and J genes are TRBV4-1 and TRBJ1-1, with D perhaps matching TRBD1 (5 bases). V lost 4 bases to trimming and J lost 3 bases, with 15 bases between them. Germline assignment: CDR1 MGHRA and CDR2 YSYEKL. The CDR3 is made up of 15 amino acids. In DNA, the CDR3 is TGCGCCAGCAGCCTCGAAGCAGGGTCGGACACTGAAGCTTTCTTT. Translated: CASSLEAGSDTEAFF.

The chain combines TRBV7-3 with TRBJ2-1; 8 positions agree with TRBD2. CDR1 SGHTA and CDR2 FQGTGA come from the germline V gene. Germline trimming cut 5 bases from V and 7 bases from J; bases unmatched to any gene: 13. This CDR3 region has 16 residues. CDR3: CASSPPGGEALNEQFF. The CDR3, as DNA: TGTGCCAGCAGCCCCCCGGGAGGGGAGGCCTTGAATGAGCAGTTCTTC. Drawing the rest from reference TRBV7-3 and TRBJ2-1, the complete variable domain is GAGVSQTPSNKVTEKGKYVELRCDPISGHTALYWYRQSLGQGPEFLIYFQGTGAADDSGLPNDRFFAVRPEGSVSTLKIQRTERGDSAVYLCASSPPGGEALNEQFFGPGTRLTVL.

The chain uses TRBV28 and TRBJ2-7, with 8 bases lining up with TRBD1. V trimming: 3 bases; J trimming: 3 bases; junction bases outside the gene matches: 10. The CDR3 runs 16 residues. Germline CDR1 and CDR2: MDHEN and SYDVKM. CDR3: CASSFGHGGTGYEQYF. The CDR3 DNA is TGTGCCAGCAGTTTCGGACACGGCGGGACAGGCTACGAGCAGTACTTC.

The CDR3 region has the DNA TGTGCCAGCAGCGGATCAGGGGGCGTGGGGAACACTGAAGCTTTCTTT. This encodes CASSGSGGVGNTEAFF. V is TRBV5-4 and J is TRBJ1-1, with 8 bases that match TRBD1. V dropped 4 bases and J dropped 1; count of bases not matched to a gene: 9. The CDR3 length is 16 residues. The germline V gene encodes CDR1 SGHNT and CDR2 YYREEE (reference sequence).

The gene calls are TRBV10-2 and TRBJ1-3; D unclear. The CDR3 runs 15 residues. The V gene lost 2 bases and the J gene lost 0 bases, with 8 bases spanning the gap. Per the germline V gene, CDR1 is WSHSY and CDR2 is SAAADI. The chain's CDR3 is CASSEDRSSGNTIYF. DNA of the CDR3: TGCGCCAGCAGTGAGGACCGAAGCTCTGGAAACACCATATATTTT.

The rearrangement links TRBV5-1 to TRBJ1-1; D is uncertain. Germline CDR1 SGHRS, CDR2 YFSETQ. The CDR3 runs to 15 residues. V was shortened by 0 bases and J by 5 bases, with 14 bases between the two germline ends. The CDR3 DNA reads TGCGCCAGCAGCTTGGCCCCGCCTACTCGGACTGAAGCTTTCTTT. Its translation: CASSLAPPTRTEAFF. The variable domain in full, with the rest retrieved from reference TRBV5-1 and TRBJ1-1, is KAGVTQTPRYLIKTRGQQVTLSCSPISGHRSVSWYQQTPGQGLQFLFEYFSETQRNKGNFPGRFSGRQFSNSRSEMNVSTLELGDSALYLCASSLAPPTRTEAFFGQGTRLTVV.

This sequence joins TRBV30 and TRBJ1-2; TRBD1 matches at 10 bases. Germline CDR1 is GTSNPN and CDR2 is SVGIG (reference sequence). The CDR3 runs to 14 residues. J lost 7 bases, V lost 3 bases, and 8 bases had no gene match. The DNA for the CDR3 is TGTGCCTGGAGCGCCGGGACAGGGGTACGTGGCTACACCTTC. Its protein is CAWSAGTGVRGYTF.

This clone was detected once. The chain couples TRBV9 to TRBJ2-3; 7 nucleotides agree with TRBD2. The CDR3 loop spans 15 amino acids. V lost 1 base, J lost 0 bases, and 2 bases stayed unmatched. Looked up from germline, CDR1 is SGDLS and CDR2 is YYNGEE. CDR3 region: CASSVLADSTDTQYF. Written as DNA, the CDR3 is TGTGCCAGCAGCGTACTAGCGGATAGCACAGATACGCAGTATTTT. The whole variable domain, filled in from reference TRBV9 and TRBJ2-3, reads DSGVTQTPKHLITATGQRVTLRCSPRSGDLSVYWYQQSLDQGLQFLIQYYNGEERAKGNILERFSAQQFPDLHSELNLSSLELGDSALYFCASSVLADSTDTQYFGPGTRLTVL.

The CDR3 nucleotides read TGTGCCAGCAGCCAAGTTGAAACGCAGTATTTT. Amino acids: CASSQVETQYF. The chain combines TRBV4-2 with TRBJ2-3, with D uncertain. The germline V and J ends were trimmed by 1 base and 9 bases, with 5 bases remaining between them. Germline values: CDR1 LGHNA, CDR2 YNFKEQ. The CDR3 has 11 amino acids.

The genes are TRBV27 and TRBJ1-1; D not resolved. Germline V gene sequence: CDR1 MNHEY, CDR2 SMNVEV (reference sequence). This CDR3 spans 15 amino acids. The V end was cut by 7 bases, the J end by 1 base, with 16 bases between. CDR3 loop: CASTTLGSRNTEAFF. DNA of the CDR3: TGTGCCAGCACCACCCTAGGCAGTAGGAACACTGAAGCTTTCTTT.